This T cell receptor (beta chain) emerged from a study of T cell responses to AZD1222 COVID-19 vaccine. The study, taken as a whole, reports: Distributed over spike, vaccine-associated CD4 TCRs predominated at 160-218 and 743-854. Sampling captured repertoires only after the peak T cell response. Donors in the cohort were predominantly white British and more often female, and clonal diversity was possibly underestimated.

Trimming took off 0 bases at V and 6 bases at J, with 12 bases between the two ends. The CDR3 runs to 14 residues. Germline CDR1 is MNHEY and CDR2 is SVGAGI. A word on this clone: The target antigen is unknown.

Only in-frame clones appear in the TCRdb table, and some are missing; sequencing was by immunoSEQ multiplex PCR. In the table there are approximately 100,000 clones, roughly nine tenths of which are singletons. The sequencing here drew on peripheral blood, taken on day 0 of AZD1222 vaccination. The chain combines TRBV6-5 with TRBJ2-7; D not resolved. The TCR originated in an adult in good health. This chain's CDR3 is CASSYSPLRPEQYF. In DNA, the CDR3 is TGTGCCAGCAGTTACTCGCCCCTTCGCCCCGAGCAGTACTTC.